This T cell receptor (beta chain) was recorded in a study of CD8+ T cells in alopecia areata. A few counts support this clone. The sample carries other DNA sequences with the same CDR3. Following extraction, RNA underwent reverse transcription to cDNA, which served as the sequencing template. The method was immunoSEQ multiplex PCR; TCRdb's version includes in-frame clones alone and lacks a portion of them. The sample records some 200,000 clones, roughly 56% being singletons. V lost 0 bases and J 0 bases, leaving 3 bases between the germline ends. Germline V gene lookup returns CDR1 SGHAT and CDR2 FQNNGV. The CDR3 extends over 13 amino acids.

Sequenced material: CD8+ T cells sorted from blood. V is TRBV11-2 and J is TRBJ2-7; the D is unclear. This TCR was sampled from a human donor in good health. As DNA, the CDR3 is TGTGCCAGCAGCTTAGACAGCTCCTACGAGCAGTACTTC. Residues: CASSLDSSYEQYF.